This T cell receptor (beta chain) is drawn from a study of neurological immune-mediated disorders. Study observations and caveats: The study found the most TCR clonal expansion in HTLV-1-associated myelopathy and the least in multiple sclerosis, below healthy controls.

Germline CDR1 reads DFQATT; CDR2 reads SNEGSKA (reference sequence). The CDR3 is 13 amino acids. V was trimmed by 2 bases and J by 8 bases, leaving 15 bases between them. The cDNA was generated by 5'RACE with 10-nucleotide random UMIs. From 15-18 subjects, over 180 million TCR-beta sequences were obtained in each sequencing run. TCRdb re-called the 5' RACE reads with MiXCR, one entry per CDR3 protein. The profile covers fewer than 75,000 distinct CDR3 sequences, with 4.5% appearing a single time and around 7% taken by the ten largest. The table lists this clonotype with many counts. The target antigen is unknown.

Source material: PBMCs. This receptor was obtained from a man aged 25 to 40 with multiple sclerosis. The V and J genes are TRBV20-1 and TRBJ1-2; possible D gene TRBD1, 6 bases. CDR3 sequence: CSARLEGQRGYTF. CDR3 nucleotide sequence: TGCAGTGCTAGATTAGAAGGACAGCGAGGCTACACCTTC.